This paragraph covers one T cell receptor (beta chain) sequence. The data originate from a study of blood T cell repertoires in COVID-19. Authors' data handling: The assay estimated nucleated cells by amplifying reference gene primers. The repertoire was sequenced with immunoSEQ multiplex PCR; TCRdb's copy has only in-frame clones and lacks some. V and J calls and clone size are those listed in that table; D and trimming were worked out from the DNA. The data show 30,000 to 40,000 clones, with about 82% seen just once and 4.5% to 5.5% held by the top ten. Deletions cut 8 bases from V and 6 bases from J, with 11 bases between. The CDR3 has 11 residues. CDR1 and CDR2 (germline): SNHLY, FYNNEI.

The sequence was collected from a man between 45 and 60 years old with active COVID-19. Sequencing used peripheral blood. The genes are TRBV2 and TRBJ2-7; TRBD2 is a possible D gene (6 bases). The CDR3 is CASGRSIEQYF. CDR3 in DNA: TGTGCCAGCGGGAGGAGTATCGAGCAGTACTTC.